Listed below are T cell receptor beta chains from one sample, sequenced in a study of blood T cells in healthy people across ages. A single record per CDR3 protein comes from TCRdb applying MiXCR to the 5' RACE reads. The sample consists of 1,500,000 or so distinct CDR3 sequences, approximately 39% of them appearing once. The sequenced sample was blood. Source of these receptors: a woman aged 18-29 years in good health. Both conserved end residues are part of each CDR3. The D gene is left open where the match is weak. The size field is filled for only some rows; it gives once, few, many or a size class.

d_call: .
v_call: TRBV3-1
j_call: TRBJ2-5
clone_size: many
cdr3_aa: CASSQDAGQETQYF
cdr3_nt: TGCGCCAGCAGCCAAGACGCAGGGCAAGAGACCCAGTACTTC

d_call: .
v_call: TRBV5-1
j_call: TRBJ2-3
clone_size: few
cdr3_aa: CASSLGTTQGTDTQYF
cdr3_nt: TGCGCCAGCAGCTTGGGTACGACTCAGGGGACAGATACGCAGTATTTT

d_call: .
v_call: TRBV7-6
j_call: TRBJ2-1
clone_size: .
cdr3_aa: CASSVRLGDSCNEQFF
cdr3_nt: TGTGCCAGCAGCGTCCGACTAGGAGACTCATGCAATGAGCAGTTCTTC

d_call: .
v_call: TRBV4-3
j_call: TRBJ2-6
clone_size: .
cdr3_aa: CASSPRTFPGTRDVLTF
cdr3_nt: TGCGCCAGCAGCCCCCGAACCTTCCCGGGAACACGGGACGTCCTGACTTTC

d_call: .
v_call: TRBV4-1
j_call: TRBJ1-6
clone_size: .
cdr3_aa: CASSQDVLVDSPLHF
cdr3_nt: TGCGCCAGCAGCCAAGACGTTTTAGTAGATTCACCCCTCCACTTT

d_call: .
v_call: TRBV15
j_call: TRBJ2-1
clone_size: .
cdr3_aa: CATSRDRDANEQFF
cdr3_nt: TGTGCCACCAGCAGGGACCGAGACGCCAATGAGCAGTTCTTC

d_call: TRBD2
v_call: TRBV7-9
j_call: TRBJ2-7
clone_size: .
cdr3_aa: CASSQGTSGGSNEQYF
cdr3_nt: TGTGCCAGCAGCCAGGGGACTAGCGGAGGGTCCAATGAGCAGTACTTC

d_call: TRBD1
v_call: TRBV30
j_call: TRBJ2-5
clone_size: few
cdr3_aa: CAYTGGLQETQYF
cdr3_nt: TGTGCCTACACAGGGGGCTTACAAGAGACCCAGTACTTC

d_call: .
v_call: TRBV5-1
j_call: TRBJ1-2
clone_size: few
cdr3_aa: CASSNPQSFNYGYTF
cdr3_nt: TGCGCCAGCAGCAACCCCCAGAGCTTTAACTATGGCTACACCTTC

d_call: .
v_call: TRBV7-2
j_call: TRBJ2-5
clone_size: .
cdr3_aa: CASSLASTYQETQYF
cdr3_nt: TGTGCCAGCAGCTTAGCCTCGACATACCAAGAGACCCAGTACTTC

d_call: TRBD2
v_call: TRBV29-1
j_call: TRBJ2-7
clone_size: .
cdr3_aa: CSAPRLAGLREQYF
cdr3_nt: TGCAGCGCCCCTCGACTAGCGGGTCTCCGCGAGCAGTACTTC

d_call: .
v_call: TRBV29-1
j_call: TRBJ1-2
clone_size: .
cdr3_aa: CSVGNSNYGYTF
cdr3_nt: TGCAGCGTTGGGAATTCTAACTATGGCTACACCTTC

d_call: .
v_call: TRBV9
j_call: TRBJ2-2
clone_size: once
cdr3_aa: CASSVEPAGTGELFF
cdr3_nt: TGTGCCAGCAGCGTAGAGCCGGCAGGGACCGGGGAGCTGTTTTTT

d_call: .
v_call: TRBV6-6
j_call: TRBJ2-5
clone_size: .
cdr3_aa: CASSPFYGGATQYF
cdr3_nt: TGTGCCAGCAGTCCTTTTTATGGGGGAGCGACCCAGTACTTC

d_call: .
v_call: TRBV2
j_call: TRBJ1-4
clone_size: .
cdr3_aa: CASSEGGAQNEKLFF
cdr3_nt: TGTGCCAGCAGTGAAGGGGGGGCCCAGAATGAAAAACTGTTTTTT

d_call: TRBD1
v_call: TRBV4-3
j_call: TRBJ2-3
clone_size: .
cdr3_aa: CASSQSRDRASTDTQYF
cdr3_nt: TGCGCCAGCAGCCAATCAAGGGACAGAGCTAGCACAGATACGCAGTATTTT

d_call: TRBD1
v_call: TRBV6-2/TRBV6-3
j_call: TRBJ2-1
clone_size: .
cdr3_aa: CASSSLDRPGSYNEQFF
cdr3_nt: TGTGCCAGCAGTTCTCTGGACAGGCCCGGCTCCTACAATGAGCAGTTCTTC